The clone carrying this TCR beta chain was picked up a small number of times. As yet, its antigen is unknown. Gene and germline names: mouse. The missing CDR3 end, 4 residues past where the read stops, is filled in from the germline J gene. Separation of pooled cutaneous lymph node cells was by sorting with CD4, CD8alpha, NKG2D, NKG2ACE and other markers. These data originate in a study of CD8+ T cells in alopecia areata. Whole-study findings and limits: Across lesional scalp, and particularly alopecia totalis/universalis, clonality surpassed that of normal scalp.

Germline V lookup: CDR1 NSQYPW, CDR2 LRSPGD (reference sequence). This CDR3 is 14 amino acids long. Following extraction, RNA underwent reverse transcription to cDNA, which served as the sequencing template. Produced via immunoSEQ multiplex PCR; TCRdb's table is partial and in-frame only. This sample has under 350,000 clones, each found more than once. The chain combines TRBV1 with TRBJ2-5, with 11 bases fitting TRBD2. Sequenced: CD4+ T cells sorted from a lymph node. This clonotype originated in a C3H/HeJ mouse with alopecia areata. The mice in this strain carry MHC haplotype H2-k. The CDR3 reads CTCKPGLGEDTQYF. The part of the CDR3 DNA that was read is TGCACCTGCAAGCCGGGACTGGGGGAAGAC.